Sequencing of this TCR beta chain was carried out in a study of early stage breast cancer tumors. Study-wide results and limits: Tumors had around 2.4-fold higher T cell density than normal breast.

Per germline, CDR1 MNHNS and CDR2 SASEGT. Between the trimmed V and J ends, which lost 1 base and 4 bases, there was a span of 7 bases. This CDR3 has 13 residues. Notes on this clone: Its antigen is still unknown.

The assay was immunoSEQ multiplex PCR, and TCRdb's table has in-frame clones only and misses some. Of a few thousand clones listed, 75% to 80% are singletons. Sequencing input: normal breast tissue next to the tumor. This chain connects TRBV6-1 to TRBJ1-2; D unclear. This receptor was identified in a person between 65 and 79 years old with breast cancer. The CDR3 is CASSEVGPYGYTF. The CDR3 DNA reads as TGTGCCAGCAGTGAAGTTGGGCCCTATGGCTACACCTTC.